The 15 T cell receptor beta chains below were found in one sample sequenced in a study of OX40 agonist ivuxolimab in advanced cancers. Clones were sequenced by immunoSEQ multiplex PCR, and TCRdb holds only the in-frame ones, with some missing. This repertoire shows about 98,000 clones, approximately 90% found once; its top ten account for about 0.8%. The sample in question was CD4+ or CD8+ T cells sorted from blood, obtained in a trial of the OX40 agonist ivuxolimab. The receptors derive from an adult with an advanced solid tumor such as melanoma, head and neck, liver or kidney cancer.

This chain links TRBV19 with TRBJ2-5; 8 bases are a match to TRBD2. J lost 1 base, V lost 6 bases, and 7 bases had no gene match. The length of the CDR3 is 15 residues. Germline V gene data show CDR1 as LNHDA and CDR2 as SQIVND (reference sequence). CDR3 sequence (DNA): TGTGCCAGTAGGGGCCTACGGGGGGGCCAAGAGACCCAGTACTTC. Residues: CASRGLRGGQETQYF. Variable domain in full (rest from reference TRBV19 and TRBJ2-5): DGGITQSPKYLFRKEGQNVTLSCEQNLNHDAMYWYRQDPGQGLRLIYYSQIVNDFQKGDIAEGYSVSREKKESFPLTVTSAQKNPTAFYLCASRGLRGGQETQYFGPGTRLLVL.

This chain connects TRBV11-2 to TRBJ1-2, with D maybe TRBD1 (6 bases). Germline assignment: CDR1 SGHAT and CDR2 FQNNGV. The ends were cut back, 5 bases at V and 1 base at J, with 11 bases in the middle. The CDR3 runs to 14 residues. CDR3 nucleotides: TGTGCCAGCAGCCGACAGGAGCTTAACTATGGCTACACCTTC. Translated, it gives CASSRQELNYGYTF.

This chain joins TRBV29-1 and TRBJ1-2; D is possibly TRBD1 (5 bases). The germline gives CDR1 SQVTM, CDR2 ANQGSEA. The CDR3 length is 12 residues. CDR3 nucleotides: TGCATCGGACTCGTCGGGGGGGATGGCTACACCTTC. It yields the protein CIGLVGGDGYTF.

This clone came up once. The rearrangement links TRBV18 to TRBJ1-1, with D perhaps matching TRBD1 (5 bases). V was shortened by 3 bases and J by 0 bases, with 17 bases between the two germline ends. Germline V gives CDR1 KGHSH, CDR2 LQKENI. The CDR3 is made up of 17 amino acids. The CDR3 DNA follows: TGTGCCAGCTCACCCGCCTGGGGGGGGACCTTGAACACTGAAGCTTTCTTT. Its protein is CASSPAWGGTLNTEAFF.

The CDR3 loop reads CASSLGGRGADTQYF. The CDR3 region has the DNA TGTGCCAGCAGCTTAGGCGGCAGGGGGGCAGATACGCAGTATTTT. The genes are TRBV5-4 and TRBJ2-3, with TRBD1 as a possible D gene (7 bases). The CDR3 loop spans 15 amino acids. V lost 2 bases, J lost 4 bases, and 14 bases lay in between. Germline CDR1 and CDR2: SGHNT and YYREEE (reference sequence).

This chain joins TRBV14 and TRBJ2-4; TRBD2 might be the D (6 bases). Germline CDR1 is SGHDN and CDR2 is FVKESK. Trimming removed 1 base from V and 5 bases from J, with 12 bases in between. The CDR3 covers 15 residues. The CDR3 loop is CASSQGSGGQNIQYF. As DNA, the CDR3 is TGTGCCAGCAGCCAAGGGTCCGGAGGGCAAAACATTCAGTACTTC.

The chain employs TRBV19 and TRBJ1-2; 7 bases map to TRBD1. Germline trimming cut 8 bases from V and 4 bases from J; bases unmatched to any gene: 10. The CDR3 is made up of 14 amino acids. Germline loops: CDR1 LNHDA, CDR2 SQIVND (reference sequence). CDR3 bases: TGTGCCAGTGTTCGAACCCGGGACAGCTATGGCTACACCTTC. Protein sequence: CASVRTRDSYGYTF.

The chain links TRBV19 to TRBJ2-5; D ambiguous. The V and J ends lost 6 bases and 4 bases respectively, with 12 bases between them. The CDR3 spans 13 residues. Germline V lookup: CDR1 LNHDA, CDR2 SQIVND (reference sequence). The CDR3 region is CASSNRGLETQYF. CDR3 sequence (DNA): TGTGCCAGTAGCAACAGAGGATTAGAGACCCAGTACTTC.

The rearrangement links TRBV18 to TRBJ2-5; TRBD1 might be the D (5 bases). Germline CDR1 and CDR2: KGHSH and LQKENI. Trimming left V 6 bases short and J 0 bases short, with 14 bases between. CDR3 length equals 15 residues. The CDR3 nucleotides read TGTGCCAGCTCGCCCCGGACGGACAACCAAGAGACCCAGTACTTC. It specifies CASSPRTDNQETQYF.

The table lists this clone with a count of one. The chain links TRBV5-4 to TRBJ1-5, with D hard to call. Trimming left V 3 bases short and J 4 bases short, with 8 bases between. The CDR3 has 13 residues. In germline, CDR1 is SGHNT, CDR2 YYREEE (reference sequence). CDR3 sequence: CASSSGINQPQHF. CDR3 in DNA: TGTGCCAGCAGCTCCGGGATAAATCAGCCCCAGCATTTT.

The chain combines TRBV30 with TRBJ1-3; D call uncertain. The CDR3 is 12 amino acids. Germline-derived CDR1 and CDR2 are GTSNPN and SVGIG (reference sequence). The V end lost 4 bases, the J end lost 0 bases, and 4 bases lay between the germline ends. The chain's CDR3 is CAWKSSGNTIYF. DNA of the CDR3: TGTGCCTGGAAGAGCTCTGGAAACACCATATATTTT.

The V gene is TRBV6-6, the J gene TRBJ1-1; D perhaps matches TRBD1 (6 bases). Germline lookup yields CDR1 MNHNY and CDR2 SVGAGI (reference sequence). The CDR3 length is 13 residues. V gave up 9 bases and J gave up 11 bases, with 22 bases separating them. The CDR3 is CARNPSGGPRAFF. CDR3 DNA: TGTGCCAGAAACCCCTCGGGGGGCCCCCGGGCTTTCTTT.

The V and J genes are TRBV6-1 and TRBJ2-3; the D gene is possibly TRBD1 (6 bases). CDR3 length: 13 amino acids. Trimming stripped 6 bases from V and 0 bases from J, with 7 bases between. In germline, CDR1 is MNHNS, CDR2 SASEGT. The CDR3 coding sequence is TGTGCCAGCAGGGGGGCTAGCACAGATACGCAGTATTTT. Translating gives CASRGASTDTQYF.

V and J are TRBV5-1 and TRBJ2-1, with TRBD2 identical over 8 bases. The V gene end was trimmed by 3 bases and the J gene end by 3 bases; junction bases not matched to a gene: 5. The CDR3 consists of 15 residues. Germline V gene data show CDR1 as SGHRS and CDR2 as YFSETQ. The CDR3 is CASSSLAGGYNEQFF. For the CDR3, the DNA is TGCGCCAGCAGCTCTCTAGCGGGTGGCTACAATGAGCAGTTCTTC. Looking up the rest from reference TRBV5-1 and TRBJ2-1 gives the full variable domain: KAGVTQTPRYLIKTRGQQVTLSCSPISGHRSVSWYQQTPGQGLQFLFEYFSETQRNKGNFPGRFSGRQFSNSRSEMNVSTLELGDSALYLCASSSLAGGYNEQFFGPGTRLTVL.

The chain links TRBV2 to TRBJ1-3; a possible D gene is TRBD1 (6 bases). Per the germline V gene, CDR1 is SNHLY and CDR2 is FYNNEI. Trimming took off 5 bases at V and 0 bases at J, with 8 bases between the two ends. This CDR3 region has 14 residues. The CDR3 loop reads CASSTGYSGNTIYF. The CDR3 nucleotides read TGTGCCAGCAGTACAGGGTACTCTGGAAACACCATATATTTT.